These T cell receptor beta chains were read from a single sample in a study of CD8 T cells in ankylosing spondylitis. A single record per CDR3 protein comes from TCRdb applying MiXCR to the 5' RACE reads. Among tens of thousands of distinct CDR3 sequences, 6% were seen once, and the ten largest hold 10% to 15%. Sequenced material: blood, either unsorted or a sorted T cell fraction (not recorded which). The receptors come from a male donor with ankylosing spondylitis or in good health (not recorded which). Both conserved end residues are part of each CDR3. The order of the fields is clone size, V gene, J gene, D gene, CDR3 protein, CDR3 DNA. A D gene is named only where the DNA matches it firmly. Rows give clone size only sometimes, using once, few, many, or a class for an expanded clone.

>many|TRBV29-1|TRBJ1-2|-
CSVELYNRERDHGYTF
TGCAGCGTTGAACTCTACAACAGGGAGAGGGATCATGGCTACACCTTC
>many|TRBV7-2|TRBJ2-1|TRBD2
CASSLVDLGEGYNEQFF
TGTGCCAGCAGCTTAGTCGATCTCGGGGAGGGATACAATGAGCAGTTCTTC
>many|TRBV18|TRBJ2-1|-
CASSLSQTYNEQFF
TGTGCCAGCTCCCTCTCCCAGACCTACAATGAGCAGTTCTTC
>many|TRBV18|TRBJ2-1|TRBD2
CASSSSGTRDEQFF
TGTGCCAGCTCATCCTCCGGGACTAGAGATGAGCAGTTCTTC
>many|TRBV29-1|TRBJ2-7|-
CSAIGADTYEQYF
TGCAGCGCTATCGGGGCGGATACCTACGAGCAGTACTTC
>many|TRBV20-1|TRBJ1-2|-
CSARAKIGSGWGPSNYGYTF
TGCAGCGCTAGAGCAAAGATTGGGAGCGGGTGGGGCCCCTCTAACTATGGCTACACCTTC
>medium-sized|TRBV20-1|TRBJ2-7|-
CSAIIQYEQYF
TGCAGTGCTATCATACAGTACGAGCAGTACTTC
>many|TRBV5-1|TRBJ2-1|TRBD2
CASSLAAGTSGRYEQFF
TGCGCCAGCAGCTTGGCCGCCGGGACTAGCGGGAGATATGAGCAGTTCTTC
>many|TRBV5-1|TRBJ2-5|-
CASSLLGPGDETQYF
TGCGCCAGCAGCTTGTTAGGTCCCGGTGACGAGACCCAGTACTTC
>many|TRBV6-2/TRBV6-3|TRBJ2-3|TRBD1
CASRPDRGTDTQYF
TGTGCCAGCAGGCCCGACAGGGGCACAGATACGCAGTATTTT
>many|TRBV7-2|TRBJ2-7|-
CASSSNNGFEQYF
TGTGCCAGCAGCTCAAACAACGGATTTGAGCAGTACTTC
>many|TRBV5-4|TRBJ2-3|-
CASSVGTVKDTQYF
TGTGCCAGCAGCGTGGGGACCGTAAAAGATACGCAGTATTTT
>many|TRBV2|TRBJ2-2|TRBD1
CASSPGTGGFTGELFF
TGTGCCAGCAGCCCCGGGACAGGGGGCTTCACCGGGGAGCTGTTTTTT
>many|TRBV10-2|TRBJ2-6|TRBD1
CASSDTGTGGLSSGANVLTF
TGCGCCAGCAGTGATACCGGGACAGGGGGGCTAAGCTCTGGGGCCAACGTCCTGACTTTC
>many|TRBV3-1|TRBJ1-5|-
CASSQGGHQPQHF
TGTGCCAGCAGCCAAGGGGGGCATCAGCCCCAGCATTTT
>many|TRBV5-1|TRBJ2-7|-
CASSLVGLREDEQYF
TGCGCCAGCAGCTTGGTAGGACTTAGGGAGGACGAGCAGTACTTC
>-|TRBV11-1|TRBJ2-3|-
CASSLSRGAPDTQYF
TGTGCCAGCAGCTTATCCAGGGGGGCCCCAGATACGCAGTATTTT
>-|TRBV20-1|TRBJ1-6|-
CCVGLVNSPLHF
TGCTGTGTCGGCTTAGTTAATTCGCCCCTCCACTTT
>many|TRBV7-2|TRBJ1-1|-
CASSLVSRGEAFF
TGTGCCAGCAGCTTAGTCTCGCGGGGTGAAGCTTTCTTT
>many|TRBV10-3|TRBJ1-2|TRBD1
CAGTSRGRGNYGYTF
TGTGCCGGGACGAGTAGGGGGCGCGGTAACTATGGCTACACCTTC
>many|TRBV12-3/TRBV12-4|TRBJ2-3|-
CASQRRQMSTDTQYF
TGTGCCAGTCAGCGACGGCAAATGAGCACAGATACGCAGTATTTT
>many|TRBV11-1|TRBJ1-2|-
CASSLQRGLLWPTF
TGTGCCAGCAGCTTACAACGGGGTCTACTATGGCCCACCTTC
>many|TRBV2|TRBJ1-5|-
CASRGQVREPQHF
TGTGCCAGCCGGGGCCAGGTTCGCGAGCCCCAGCATTTT
>many|TRBV21-1|TRBJ1-3|-
CASSNPYGGNTIYF
TGTGCCAGCAGCAACCCTTATGGAGGAAACACCATATATTTT
>many|TRBV5-1|TRBJ1-1|-
CASSSEMTGNTEAFF
TGCGCCAGCAGCTCAGAGATGACAGGGAACACTGAAGCTTTCTTT
>many|TRBV7-9|TRBJ2-3|-
CASERDTQYF
TGTGCCAGCGAGAGAGATACGCAGTATTTT
>many|TRBV12-3/TRBV12-4|TRBJ2-7|-
CASWPGGTYEQYF
TGTGCCAGCTGGCCCGGGGGAACCTACGAGCAGTACTTC
>many|TRBV7-9|TRBJ2-7|TRBD1
CASSLYGTGTSYEQYF
TGTGCCAGCAGCTTATACGGGACAGGGACTTCCTACGAGCAGTACTTC
>many|TRBV5-4|TRBJ2-3|-
CASSFREDTQYF
TGTGCCAGCAGCTTCCGTGAGGATACGCAGTATTTT